This TCR beta chain was recovered during a study of PD-L1 blockade in urothelial cancer. As for the study in general: Blood analyses occurred 3 weeks (second dose) and 6 weeks post treatment start. Blood gave a median 141,255 T cells.

The ends lost 6 bases at V and 5 bases at J; junction bases unmatched: 4. CDR1 is KGHSH and CDR2 is LQKENI in the germline V gene. The CDR3 covers 13 residues. Sequencing used immunoSEQ multiplex PCR; TCRdb keeps in-frame clones, though not all of them. The sample has about 38,000 clones; just under 85% are singletons. Time point in this sample: pretreatment peripheral blood. Pretreatment and on-treatment blood mononuclear cell samples were taken, totaling between 1 and 8 time points per patient. Sequenced material: PBMCs, taken around atezolizumab (anti-PD-L1) treatment. J is TRBJ2-1 and V is TRBV18; 7 nucleotides align to TRBD1. The TCR comes from a man aged 80 or over with urothelial cancer. CDR3 loop: CASSFDRDNEQFF. The DNA of the CDR3 is TGTGCCAGCTCGTTCGACAGGGACAATGAGCAGTTCTTC. The whole variable domain, remainder taken from reference TRBV18 and TRBJ2-1, is NAGVMQNPRHLVRRRGQEARLRCSPMKGHSHVYWYRQLPEEGLKFMVYLQKENIIDESGMPKERFSAEFPKEGPSILRIQQVVRGDSAAYFCASSFDRDNEQFFGPGTRLTVL.